The 13 T cell receptor beta chains below all came from one sample that was sequenced in a study of blood T cell repertoires in COVID-19. Here immunoSEQ multiplex PCR was the method, and the copy in TCRdb shows in-frame clones only, minus some. The data show fewer than 400,000 clones, under 95% seen once. Sequencing was done on a sample of PBMCs or T cells enriched from blood (not recorded which). The receptors stem from a woman between 25 and 40 years old who had recovered from COVID-19.

The chain recombines TRBV5-1 with TRBJ1-2; 10 positions agree with TRBD1. Trimming took 5 bases from V and 8 from J; bases not matched to a gene: 12. Germline CDR1 SGHRS, CDR2 YFSETQ. The CDR3 runs to 15 residues. CDR3 region: CASRDIPGQGIGYTF. The CDR3 bases are TGCGCCAGCAGGGATATTCCGGGACAGGGGATCGGCTACACCTTC.

V usage is TRBV7-6 and J usage is TRBJ2-1; 10 nucleotides match TRBD1. The CDR3 contains 18 residues. The V gene's germline CDR1 is SGHVS and CDR2 FNYEAQ. The trim removed 4 bases at V and 2 bases at J, leaving 11 bases unmatched. The CDR3 DNA follows: TGTGCCAGCAGCTCTCCAAAATCGGGACAGGGGACCTACAATGAGCAGTTCTTC. Translating gives CASSSPKSGQGTYNEQFF. The complete variable domain, with remaining parts taken from reference TRBV7-6 and TRBJ2-1, reads GAGVSQSPRYKVTKRGQDVALRCDPISGHVSLYWYRQALGQGPEFLTYFNYEAQQDKSGLPNDRFSAERPEGSISTLTIQRTEQRDSAMYRCASSSPKSGQGTYNEQFFGPGTRLTVL.

V and J are TRBV6-2 or TRBV6-3 and TRBJ1-5, with 8 positions matching TRBD1. V gave up 1 base and J gave up 4 bases; unmatched junction bases: 3. Germline-derived CDR1 and CDR2 are MNHEY and SVGEGT. The CDR3 spans 15 residues. The CDR3: CASSYLGQVNQPQHF. For the CDR3, the DNA is TGTGCCAGCAGTTACTTGGGACAGGTGAATCAGCCCCAGCATTTT.

This chain connects TRBV19 to TRBJ2-4, with 7 bases matching TRBD1. The trim removed 0 bases at V and 6 bases at J, leaving 8 bases unmatched. This CDR3 spans 16 amino acids. Germline V CDR1 and CDR2: LNHDA, SQIVND (reference sequence). The CDR3 loop reads CASSIDLGTVGNIQYF. The CDR3 nucleotides are TGTGCCAGTAGTATAGATCTAGGGACAGTCGGAAACATTCAGTACTTC.

This clone was detected only a few times. The V gene is TRBV27, the J gene TRBJ2-1; perhaps TRBD1 as D (6 bases). V lost 8 bases to trimming and J lost 4 bases, with 15 bases between them. CDR1 is MNHEY, CDR2 SMNVEV, per germline (reference sequence). CDR3 size: 14 residues. This CDR3 reads CASFRPGQYNEQFF. The CDR3 coding sequence is TGTGCCAGCTTTCGACCGGGACAATACAATGAGCAGTTCTTC.

This sequence joins TRBV5-1 and TRBJ2-1, with D maybe TRBD2 (5 bases). This CDR3 contains 16 residues. V lost 4 bases, J lost 7 bases, and 21 bases lay in between. Germline CDR1 reads SGHRS; CDR2 reads YFSETQ. The CDR3 DNA is TGCGCCAGCAGCGCGATGGGCGCCCTATCGGGAAATGAGCAGTTCTTC. Its protein is CASSAMGALSGNEQFF. Full variable domain (remainder filled in from reference TRBV5-1 and TRBJ2-1): KAGVTQTPRYLIKTRGQQVTLSCSPISGHRSVSWYQQTPGQGLQFLFEYFSETQRNKGNFPGRFSGRQFSNSRSEMNVSTLELGDSALYLCASSAMGALSGNEQFFGPGTRLTVL.

The V call is TRBV28, the J call TRBJ2-1, with D uncertain. Germline V gene sequence: CDR1 MDHEN, CDR2 SYDVKM. The CDR3 totals 14 residues. Trimming took 6 bases from V and 9 from J, leaving 18 bases between them. The CDR3 sequence: CASRAPSLESEQFF. The CDR3 nucleotides read TGTGCCAGCAGGGCTCCTAGTCTAGAGTCTGAGCAGTTCTTC.

J is TRBJ1-4 and V is TRBV6-1; no reliable D call. The CDR3 runs to 16 residues. Trimming cost V 0 bases and J 6 bases, with 14 bases left between them. Germline assignment: CDR1 MNHNS and CDR2 SASEGT. CDR3 nucleotides: TGTGCCAGCAGTGAAGCGGGTACAGTTCTTTATGAAAAACTGTTTTTT. Its protein is CASSEAGTVLYEKLFF.

CDR3 in amino acids: CASSGLAFGGEQYF. CDR3 DNA: TGTGCCAGCAGTGGACTAGCCTTCGGAGGCGAGCAGTACTTC. The rearrangement joins TRBV2 to TRBJ2-7, with 7 positions matching TRBD2. Germline values: CDR1 SNHLY, CDR2 FYNNEI. J was trimmed by 6 bases and V by 4 bases; bases with no gene match: 9. The CDR3 spans 14 residues.

The chain combines TRBV28 with TRBJ2-5; TRBD2 matches at 10 bases. The CDR3 covers 15 residues. CDR1 is MDHEN, CDR2 SYDVKM, per germline. With V trimmed by 9 bases and J by 5 bases, 12 bases remained unmatched. CDR3 sequence (DNA): TGTGCCAGTTCTGAACCTAGCGGGAGTACGGAGACCCAGTACTTC. It encodes CASSEPSGSTETQYF.

This clone has only one observation. The gene calls are TRBV12-3 or TRBV12-4 and TRBJ1-5; no clear D. The CDR3 is made up of 13 amino acids. Trimming removed 3 bases from V and 6 bases from J, with 9 bases in between. CDR3 amino acids: CASSLEAGQPQHF. The CDR3, as DNA: TGTGCCAGCAGTTTGGAGGCGGGTCAGCCCCAGCATTTT.

The V call is TRBV6-2 or TRBV6-3, the J call TRBJ2-5; tentative D call: TRBD1 (5 bases). The CDR3 is made up of 15 amino acids. V lost 6 bases to trimming and J lost 5 bases, with 19 bases between them. Germline assignment: CDR1 MNHEY and CDR2 SVGEGT. The CDR3 sequence is CASSRTTGAYETQYF. The CDR3 region has the DNA TGTGCCAGCAGCCGAACCACAGGTGCCTATGAGACCCAGTACTTC.

The CDR3 DNA is TGTGCCAGCAGTTTTCCATACAATGAGCAGTTCTTC. Protein product: CASSFPYNEQFF. This rearrangement joins TRBV12-3 or TRBV12-4 to TRBJ2-1, with D unclear. The V and J ends lost 3 bases and 4 bases respectively, with 4 bases between them. The CDR3 length is 12 residues.